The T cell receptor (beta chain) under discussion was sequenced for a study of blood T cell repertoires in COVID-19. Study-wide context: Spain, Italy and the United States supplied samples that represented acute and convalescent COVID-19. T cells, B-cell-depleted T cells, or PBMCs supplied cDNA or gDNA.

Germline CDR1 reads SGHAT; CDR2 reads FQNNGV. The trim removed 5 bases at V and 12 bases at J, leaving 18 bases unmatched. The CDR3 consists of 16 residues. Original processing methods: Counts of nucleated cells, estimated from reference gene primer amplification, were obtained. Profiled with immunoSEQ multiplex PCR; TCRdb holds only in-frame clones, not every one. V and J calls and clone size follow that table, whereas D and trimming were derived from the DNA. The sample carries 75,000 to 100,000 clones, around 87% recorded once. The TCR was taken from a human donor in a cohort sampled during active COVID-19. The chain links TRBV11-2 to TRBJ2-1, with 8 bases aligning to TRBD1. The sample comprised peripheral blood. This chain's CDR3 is CASSPPGTGGFLGQFF. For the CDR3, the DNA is TGTGCCAGCAGCCCCCCCGGTACAGGGGGTTTTCTTGGGCAGTTCTTC.